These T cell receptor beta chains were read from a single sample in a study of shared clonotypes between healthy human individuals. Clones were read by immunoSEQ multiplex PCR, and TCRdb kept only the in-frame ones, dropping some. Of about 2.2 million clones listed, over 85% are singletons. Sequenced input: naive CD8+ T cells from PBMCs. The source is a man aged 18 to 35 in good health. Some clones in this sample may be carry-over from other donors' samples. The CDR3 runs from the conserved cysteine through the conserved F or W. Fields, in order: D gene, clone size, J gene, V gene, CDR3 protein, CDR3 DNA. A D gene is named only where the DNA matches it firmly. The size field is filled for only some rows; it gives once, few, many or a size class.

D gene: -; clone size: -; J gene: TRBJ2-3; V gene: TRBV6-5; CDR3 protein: CASSSVRGRTDTQYF; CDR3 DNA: TGTGCCAGCAGTAGCGTGCGGGGACGCACAGATACGCAGTATTTT
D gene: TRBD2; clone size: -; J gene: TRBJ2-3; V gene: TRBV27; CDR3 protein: CASMAGGRTDTQYF; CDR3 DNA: TGTGCCAGCATGGCGGGAGGTAGGACAGATACGCAGTATTTT
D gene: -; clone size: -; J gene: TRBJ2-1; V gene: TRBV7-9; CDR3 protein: CASSFVLDRGNEQFF; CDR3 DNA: TGTGCCAGCAGCTTTGTATTGGACAGAGGCAATGAGCAGTTCTTC
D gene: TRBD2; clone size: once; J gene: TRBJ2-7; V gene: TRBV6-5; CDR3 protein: CASRWTSGDYEQYF; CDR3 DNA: TGTGCCAGCAGATGGACTAGCGGGGACTACGAGCAGTACTTC
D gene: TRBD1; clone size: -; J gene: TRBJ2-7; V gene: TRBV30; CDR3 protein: CAWNPDRAATEQYF; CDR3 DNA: TGTGCCTGGAATCCGGACAGGGCAGCAACCGAGCAGTACTTC
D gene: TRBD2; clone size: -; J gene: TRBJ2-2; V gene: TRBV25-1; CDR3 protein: CASSEYGSGTGELFF; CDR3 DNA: TGTGCCAGCAGTGAATACGGTAGCGGGACCGGGGAGCTGTTTTTT
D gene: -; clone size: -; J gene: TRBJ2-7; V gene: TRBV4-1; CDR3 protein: CASSQIDREAYEQYF; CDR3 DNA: TGCGCCAGCAGCCAAATCGACAGGGAGGCCTACGAGCAGTACTTC
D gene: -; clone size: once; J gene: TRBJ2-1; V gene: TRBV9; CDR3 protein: CASSVADTRDEQFF; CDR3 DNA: TGTGCCAGCAGCGTAGCGGACACACGGGATGAGCAGTTCTTC
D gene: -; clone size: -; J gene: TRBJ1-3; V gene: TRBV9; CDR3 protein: CASSPSGNTIYF; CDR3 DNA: TGTGCCAGCAGCCCCAGTGGTAACACCATATATTTT
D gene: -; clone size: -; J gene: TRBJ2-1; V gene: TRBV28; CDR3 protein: CASSPPLDYRFTYNEQFF; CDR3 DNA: TGTGCCAGCAGTCCACCCCTAGATTACAGGTTTACCTACAATGAGCAGTTCTTC
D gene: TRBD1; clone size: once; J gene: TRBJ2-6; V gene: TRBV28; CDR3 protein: CASSLSGTGGNGANVLTF; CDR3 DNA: TGTGCCAGCAGCCTATCCGGGACAGGGGGCAATGGGGCCAACGTCCTGACTTTC
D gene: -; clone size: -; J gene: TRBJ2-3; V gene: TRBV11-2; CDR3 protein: CASRTTSPSDTQYF; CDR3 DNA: TGTGCCAGCAGAACCACGTCCCCTTCAGATACGCAGTATTTT
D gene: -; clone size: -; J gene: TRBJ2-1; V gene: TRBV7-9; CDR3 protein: CASSGPTGSSYNEQFF; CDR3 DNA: TGTGCCAGCAGCGGACCGACAGGTAGCTCCTACAATGAGCAGTTCTTC
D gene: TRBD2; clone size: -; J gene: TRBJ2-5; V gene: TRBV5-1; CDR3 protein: CASSLLTSAQETQYF; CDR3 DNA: TGCGCCAGCAGCCTTCTGACTAGCGCTCAAGAGACCCAGTACTTC
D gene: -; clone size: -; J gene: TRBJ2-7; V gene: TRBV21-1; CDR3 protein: CAWTGPIGEPVLSYEQYF; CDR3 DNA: TGTGCCTGGACAGGGCCCATCGGTGAGCCCGTGCTTTCCTACGAGCAGTACTTC
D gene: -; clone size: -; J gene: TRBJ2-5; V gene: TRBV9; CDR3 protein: CASSVGRRETQYF; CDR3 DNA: TGTGCCAGCAGCGTAGGAAGGCGGGAGACCCAGTACTTC
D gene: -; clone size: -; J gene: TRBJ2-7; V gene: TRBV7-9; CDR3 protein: CASSLNRDEILGQYF; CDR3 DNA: TGTGCCAGCAGCCTGAACCGGGACGAAATACTCGGGCAGTACTTC
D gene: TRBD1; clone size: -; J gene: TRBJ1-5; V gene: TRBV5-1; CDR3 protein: CASLGQGANQPQHF; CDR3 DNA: TGCGCCAGCCTCGGACAGGGGGCTAATCAGCCCCAGCATTTT
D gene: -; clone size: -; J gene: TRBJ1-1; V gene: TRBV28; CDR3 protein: CASSWGRNTEAFF; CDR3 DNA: TGTGCCAGCAGCTGGGGACGGAACACTGAAGCTTTCTTT
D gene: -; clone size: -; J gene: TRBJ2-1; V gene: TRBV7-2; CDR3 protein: CASSLAHPLRAVYNEQFF; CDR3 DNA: TGTGCCAGCAGCTTAGCGCATCCCTTACGGGCAGTATACAATGAGCAGTTCTTC
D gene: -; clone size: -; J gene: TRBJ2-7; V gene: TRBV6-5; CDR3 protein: CASSYLGTSYEQYF; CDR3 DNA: TGTGCCAGCAGTTACCTAGGGACCTCCTACGAGCAGTACTTC
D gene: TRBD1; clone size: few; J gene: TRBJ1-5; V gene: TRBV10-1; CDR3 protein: CASRYDRDTSNQPQHF; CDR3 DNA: TGCGCCAGCAGATACGACAGGGACACTAGCAATCAGCCCCAGCATTTT
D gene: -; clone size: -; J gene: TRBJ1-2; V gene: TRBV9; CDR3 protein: CASSVGPSGNYGYTF; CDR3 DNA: TGTGCCAGCAGCGTAGGCCCATCTGGGAACTATGGCTACACCTTC
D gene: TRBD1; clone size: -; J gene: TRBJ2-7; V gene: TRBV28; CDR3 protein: CASSLPGQGTYEQYF; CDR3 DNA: TGTGCCAGCAGTTTACCCGGACAGGGGACCTACGAGCAGTACTTC
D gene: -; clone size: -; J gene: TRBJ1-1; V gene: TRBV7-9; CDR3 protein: CASSLVAEAFF; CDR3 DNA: TGTGCCAGCAGCTTAGTAGCTGAAGCTTTCTTT
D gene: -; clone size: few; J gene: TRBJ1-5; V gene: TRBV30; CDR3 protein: CAWSSGNQPQHF; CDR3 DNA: TGTGCCTGGAGTAGTGGGAATCAGCCCCAGCATTTT
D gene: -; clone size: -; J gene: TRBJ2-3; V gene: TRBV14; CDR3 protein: CASSQVRTILTDTQYF; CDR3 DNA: TGTGCCAGCAGCCAAGTTAGGACAATCCTCACAGATACGCAGTATTTT
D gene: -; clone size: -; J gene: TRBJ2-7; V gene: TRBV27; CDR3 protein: CASSPTATYEQYF; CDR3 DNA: TGTGCCAGCAGTCCGACAGCAACCTACGAGCAGTACTTC
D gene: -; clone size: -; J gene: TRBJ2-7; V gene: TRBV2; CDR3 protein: CASSTPTDRPAYEQYF; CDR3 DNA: TGTGCCAGCAGCACACCAACAGACAGACCAGCCTACGAGCAGTACTTC
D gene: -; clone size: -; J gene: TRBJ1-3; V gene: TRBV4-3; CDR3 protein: CASSPQITSGNTIYF; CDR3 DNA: TGCGCCAGCAGCCCACAGATTACCTCTGGAAACACCATATATTTT
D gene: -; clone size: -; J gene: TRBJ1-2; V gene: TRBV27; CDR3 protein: CASSLSAGMRGYTF; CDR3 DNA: TGTGCCAGCAGTTTATCGGCAGGGATGCGTGGCTACACCTTC
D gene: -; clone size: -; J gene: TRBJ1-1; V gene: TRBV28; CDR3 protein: CASSFRGGGTEAFF; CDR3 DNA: TGTGCCAGCAGTTTCAGGGGAGGCGGCACTGAAGCTTTCTTT
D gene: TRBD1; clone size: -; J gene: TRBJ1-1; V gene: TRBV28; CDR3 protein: CASALQGAIYTEAFF; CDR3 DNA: TGTGCCAGCGCCCTACAGGGGGCGATATACACTGAAGCTTTCTTT
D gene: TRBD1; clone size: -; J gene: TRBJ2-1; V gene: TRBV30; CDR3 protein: CAWSVRQGYNEQFF; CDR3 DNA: TGTGCCTGGAGTGTACGACAGGGGTACAATGAGCAGTTCTTC
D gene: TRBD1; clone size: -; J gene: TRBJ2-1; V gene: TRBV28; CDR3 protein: CATQRGREQFF; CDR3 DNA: TGTGCCACCCAAAGGGGGCGTGAGCAGTTCTTC
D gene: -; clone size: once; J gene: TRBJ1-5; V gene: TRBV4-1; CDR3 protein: CASSQVQGVESNQPQHF; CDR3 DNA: TGCGCCAGCAGCCAAGTACAGGGAGTGGAGAGCAATCAGCCCCAGCATTTT
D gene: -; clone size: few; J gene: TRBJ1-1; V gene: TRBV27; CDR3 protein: CASSFQGTLAEAFF; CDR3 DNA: TGTGCCAGCAGTTTCCAGGGGACGCTAGCTGAAGCTTTCTTT
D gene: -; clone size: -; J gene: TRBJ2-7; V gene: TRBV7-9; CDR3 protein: CASGQGGAGREQYF; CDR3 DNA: TGTGCCAGCGGACAAGGAGGGGCGGGTCGCGAGCAGTACTTC
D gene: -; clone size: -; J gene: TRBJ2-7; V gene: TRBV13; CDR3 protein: CASSLGPREDEQYF; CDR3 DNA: TGTGCCAGCAGCTTAGGACCCAGGGAGGACGAGCAGTACTTC
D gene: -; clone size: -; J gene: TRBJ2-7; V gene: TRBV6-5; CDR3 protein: CASGSGPSYEQYF; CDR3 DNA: TGTGCCAGCGGAAGCGGGCCCTCCTACGAGCAGTACTTC
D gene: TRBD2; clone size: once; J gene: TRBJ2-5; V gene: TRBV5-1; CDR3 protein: CASSLGTSGRSETQYF; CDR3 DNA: TGCGCCAGCAGCTTGGGGACTAGCGGGAGGAGTGAGACCCAGTACTTC
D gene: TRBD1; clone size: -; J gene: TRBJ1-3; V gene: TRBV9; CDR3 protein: CASSVQGERNTIYF; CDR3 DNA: TGTGCCAGCAGCGTCCAGGGGGAGCGAAACACCATATATTTT
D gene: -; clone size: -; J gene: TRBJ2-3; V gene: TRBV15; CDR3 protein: CATSMGSTDTQYF; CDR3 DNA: TGTGCCACCAGCATGGGCAGCACAGATACGCAGTATTTT
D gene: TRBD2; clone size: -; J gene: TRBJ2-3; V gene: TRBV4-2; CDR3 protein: CASSQLAGGHRTDTQYF; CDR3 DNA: TGTGCCAGCAGCCAACTAGCGGGAGGGCATAGGACAGATACGCAGTATTTT
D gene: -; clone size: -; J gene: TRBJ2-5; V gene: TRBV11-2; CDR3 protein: CASSLDIGRGETQYF; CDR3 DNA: TGTGCCAGCAGCTTAGATATAGGTAGGGGAGAGACCCAGTACTTC
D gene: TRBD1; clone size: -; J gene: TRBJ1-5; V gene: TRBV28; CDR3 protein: CASSPQGNQPQHF; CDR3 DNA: TGTGCCAGCAGTCCACAGGGGAATCAGCCCCAGCATTTT
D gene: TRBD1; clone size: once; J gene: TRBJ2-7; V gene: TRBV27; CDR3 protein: CASSPMDRSSYEQYF; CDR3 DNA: TGTGCCAGCAGCCCGATGGACAGGAGCTCCTACGAGCAGTACTTC
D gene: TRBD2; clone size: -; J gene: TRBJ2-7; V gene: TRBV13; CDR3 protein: CASSSRLATTYEQYF; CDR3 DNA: TGTGCCAGCAGCTCAAGACTAGCGACCACCTACGAGCAGTACTTC
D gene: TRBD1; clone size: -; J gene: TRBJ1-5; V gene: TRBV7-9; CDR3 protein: CASSPAGQGTNQPQHF; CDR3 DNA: TGTGCCAGCAGCCCTGCGGGACAGGGAACCAATCAGCCCCAGCATTTT
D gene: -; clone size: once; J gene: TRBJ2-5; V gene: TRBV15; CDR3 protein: CATSNRWETQYF; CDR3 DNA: TGTGCCACCAGTAACAGGTGGGAGACCCAGTACTTC
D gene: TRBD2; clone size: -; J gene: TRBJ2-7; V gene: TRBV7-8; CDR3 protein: CASSLPGGVDYEQYF; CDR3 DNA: TGTGCCAGCAGTCTCCCGGGAGGGGTAGACTACGAGCAGTACTTC
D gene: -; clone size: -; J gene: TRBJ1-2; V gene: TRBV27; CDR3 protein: CASTAIPGYGYTF; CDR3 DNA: TGTGCCAGCACCGCCATCCCAGGGTATGGCTACACCTTC
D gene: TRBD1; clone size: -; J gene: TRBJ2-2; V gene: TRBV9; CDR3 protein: CASSVGSGGRYTGELFF; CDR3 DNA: TGTGCCAGCAGCGTAGGTTCAGGGGGTCGCTATACCGGGGAGCTGTTTTTT